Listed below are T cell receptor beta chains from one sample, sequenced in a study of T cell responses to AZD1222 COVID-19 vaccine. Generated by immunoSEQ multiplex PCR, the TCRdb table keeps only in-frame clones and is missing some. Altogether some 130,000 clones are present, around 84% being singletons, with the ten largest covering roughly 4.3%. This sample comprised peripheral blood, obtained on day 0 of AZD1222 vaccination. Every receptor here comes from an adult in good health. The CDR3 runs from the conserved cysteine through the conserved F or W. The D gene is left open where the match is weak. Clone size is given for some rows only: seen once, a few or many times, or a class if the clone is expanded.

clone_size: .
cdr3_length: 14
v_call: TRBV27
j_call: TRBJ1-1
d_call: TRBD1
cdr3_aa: CASSQQGGYTEAFF
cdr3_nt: TGTGCCAGCAGTCAACAGGGGGGTTACACTGAAGCTTTCTTT

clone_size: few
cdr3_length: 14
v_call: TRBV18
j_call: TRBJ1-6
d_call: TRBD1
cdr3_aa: CASSRDRVNSPLHF
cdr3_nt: TGTGCCAGCTCACGGGACAGGGTAAATTCACCCCTCCACTTT

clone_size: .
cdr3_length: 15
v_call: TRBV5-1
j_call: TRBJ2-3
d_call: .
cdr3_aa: CASSLEERPADTQYF
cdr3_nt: TGCGCCAGCAGCTTGGAGGAGCGCCCCGCCGATACGCAGTATTTT

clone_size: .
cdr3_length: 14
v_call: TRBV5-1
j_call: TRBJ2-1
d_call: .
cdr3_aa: CASSRQDSYNEQFF
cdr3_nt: TGCGCCAGCAGCCGCCAGGACAGCTACAATGAGCAGTTCTTC

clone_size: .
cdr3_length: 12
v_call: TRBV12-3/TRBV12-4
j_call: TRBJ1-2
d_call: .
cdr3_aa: CASSLRLYGYTF
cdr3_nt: TGTGCCAGCAGTTTAAGGCTCTATGGCTACACCTTC

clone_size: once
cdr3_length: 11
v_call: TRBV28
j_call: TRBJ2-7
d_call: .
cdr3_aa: CASSFDYEQYF
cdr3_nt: TGTGCCAGCAGTTTCGACTACGAGCAGTACTTC

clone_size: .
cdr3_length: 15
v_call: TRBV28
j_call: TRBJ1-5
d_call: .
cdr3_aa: CASSAQGRGNQPQHF
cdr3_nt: TGTGCCAGCAGTGCCCAGGGGAGGGGAAATCAGCCCCAGCATTTT

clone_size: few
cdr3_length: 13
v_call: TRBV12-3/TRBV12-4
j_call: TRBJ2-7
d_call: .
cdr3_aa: CASRKDPSGEQYF
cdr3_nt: TGTGCCAGCAGGAAAGACCCATCCGGAGAGCAGTACTTC

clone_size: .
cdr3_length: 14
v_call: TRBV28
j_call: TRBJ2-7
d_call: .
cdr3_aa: CAIDSGPNSYEQYF
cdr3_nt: TGTGCCATCGACAGTGGCCCCAACTCCTACGAGCAGTACTTC

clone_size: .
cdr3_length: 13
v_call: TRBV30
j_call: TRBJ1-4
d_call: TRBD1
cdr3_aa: CAWDRGSFEKLFF
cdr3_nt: TGTGCCTGGGACAGGGGAAGTTTTGAAAAACTGTTTTTT

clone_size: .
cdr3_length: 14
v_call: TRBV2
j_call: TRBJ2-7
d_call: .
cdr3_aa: CASSGAGPFYEQYF
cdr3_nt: TGTGCCAGCAGTGGGGCAGGCCCCTTCTACGAGCAGTACTTC

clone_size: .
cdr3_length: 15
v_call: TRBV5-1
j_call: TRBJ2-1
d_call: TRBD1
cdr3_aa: CASSLGGQGWNEQFF
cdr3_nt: TGCGCCAGCAGCTTAGGTGGACAGGGGTGGAATGAGCAGTTCTTC

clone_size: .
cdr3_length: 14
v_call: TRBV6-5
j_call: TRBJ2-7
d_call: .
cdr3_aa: CASSPLGSSYEQYF
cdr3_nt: TGTGCCAGCAGTCCACTGGGGAGCTCCTACGAGCAGTACTTC

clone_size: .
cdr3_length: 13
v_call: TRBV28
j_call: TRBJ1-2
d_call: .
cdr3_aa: CASSRVRGYGYTF
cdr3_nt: TGTGCCAGCAGTAGGGTTCGTGGCTATGGCTACACCTTC

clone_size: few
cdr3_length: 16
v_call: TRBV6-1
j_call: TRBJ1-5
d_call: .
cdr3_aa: CASSEGRGRGNQPQHF
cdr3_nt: TGTGCCAGCAGTGAAGGGAGGGGACGGGGCAATCAGCCCCAGCATTTT

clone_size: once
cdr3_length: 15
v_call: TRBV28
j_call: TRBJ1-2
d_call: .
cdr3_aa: CASSASGGGNYGYTF
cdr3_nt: TGTGCCAGCAGTGCCAGCGGTGGGGGAAACTATGGCTACACCTTC

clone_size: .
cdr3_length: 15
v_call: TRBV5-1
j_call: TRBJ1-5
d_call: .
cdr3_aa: CASSRDGQSNQPQHF
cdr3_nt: TGCGCCAGCAGCCGGGACGGTCAGAGCAATCAGCCCCAGCATTTT